This note documents a single TCR beta chain sequence. What it recognizes is unknown. TCRdb re-called the reads through MiXCR, storing one row per CDR3 protein. The sample contains around 430,000 distinct CDR3 sequences, 40% to 50% of which appear only once. The entry originates in a study of T cell repertoires in cytomegalovirus infection. Study summary: Recently identified HLA-C-restricted CMV epitopes were among the peptides used. A matching HLA type, together with CMV infection, was signaled by public TCR beta signatures.

V dropped 4 bases and J dropped 4; count of bases not matched to a gene: 7. Germline V gives CDR1 SGHRS, CDR2 YFSETQ. CDR3 size: 15 residues. General observations from the study: Public TCR beta family frequency separated CMV-and-HLA carriers, including in an independent cohort.

This TCR came from a human donor in good health (CMV status not recorded). Some clones in this sample may be carry-over from other donors' samples. The chain combines TRBV5-1 with TRBJ2-3; 9 bases agree with TRBD2. The specimen was cultured PBMCs, collected from culture after CMV antigen stimulation. The DNA of the CDR3 is TGCGCCAGCAGCCAGGGACTAGCCTACTCAGATACGCAGTATTTT. Protein product: CASSQGLAYSDTQYF. Full variable domain (rest looked up from reference TRBV5-1 and TRBJ2-3): KAGVTQTPRYLIKTRGQQVTLSCSPISGHRSVSWYQQTPGQGLQFLFEYFSETQRNKGNFPGRFSGRQFSNSRSEMNVSTLELGDSALYLCASSQGLAYSDTQYFGPGTRLTVL.